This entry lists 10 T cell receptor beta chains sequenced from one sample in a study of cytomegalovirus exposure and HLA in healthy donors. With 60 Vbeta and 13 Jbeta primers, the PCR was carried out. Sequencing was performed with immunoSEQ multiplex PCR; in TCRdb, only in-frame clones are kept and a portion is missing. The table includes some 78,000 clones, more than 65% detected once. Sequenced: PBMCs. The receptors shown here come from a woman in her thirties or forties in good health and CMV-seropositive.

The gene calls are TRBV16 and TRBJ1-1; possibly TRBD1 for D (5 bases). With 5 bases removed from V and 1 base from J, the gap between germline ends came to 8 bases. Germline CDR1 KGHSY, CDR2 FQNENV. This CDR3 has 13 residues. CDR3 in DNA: TGTGCCAGCAGCGTTCAGGGGAACACTGAAGCTTTCTTT. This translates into CASSVQGNTEAFF. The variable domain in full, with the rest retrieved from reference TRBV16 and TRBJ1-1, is GEEVAQTPKHLVRGEGQKAKLYCAPIKGHSYVFWYQQVLKNEFKFLISFQNENVFDETGMPKERFSAKCLPNSPCSLEIQATKLEDSAVYFCASSVQGNTEAFFGQGTRLTVV.

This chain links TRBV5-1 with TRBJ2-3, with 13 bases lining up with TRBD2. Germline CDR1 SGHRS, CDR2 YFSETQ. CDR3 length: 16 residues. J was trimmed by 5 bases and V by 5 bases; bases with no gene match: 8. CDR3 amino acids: CASRTGTSGELDTQYF. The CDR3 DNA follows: TGCGCCAGCAGGACCGGGACTAGCGGGGAGCTAGATACGCAGTATTTT.

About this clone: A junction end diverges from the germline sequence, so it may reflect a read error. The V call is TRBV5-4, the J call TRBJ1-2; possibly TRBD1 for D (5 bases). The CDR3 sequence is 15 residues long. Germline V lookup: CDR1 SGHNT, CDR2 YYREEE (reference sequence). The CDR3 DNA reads TGTGCCAGCAGCACGCAGGGTCGTACGGGTTATGGCTACCCCTTC. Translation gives CASSTQGRTGYGYPF.

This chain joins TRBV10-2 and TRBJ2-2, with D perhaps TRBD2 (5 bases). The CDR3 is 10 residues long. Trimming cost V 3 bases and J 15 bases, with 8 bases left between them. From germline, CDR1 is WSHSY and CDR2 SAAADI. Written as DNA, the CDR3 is TGCGCCAGCAGTGACGGGGTGGTGTTTTTT. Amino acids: CASSDGVVFF.

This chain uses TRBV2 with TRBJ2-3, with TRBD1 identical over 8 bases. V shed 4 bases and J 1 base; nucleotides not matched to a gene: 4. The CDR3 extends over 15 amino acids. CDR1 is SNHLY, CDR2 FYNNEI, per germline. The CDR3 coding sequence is TGTGCCAGCAGTGTGACAGGGGCGGGCACAGATACGCAGTATTTT. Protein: CASSVTGAGTDTQYF. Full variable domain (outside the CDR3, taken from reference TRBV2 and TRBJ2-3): EPEVTQTPSHQVTQMGQEVILRCVPISNHLYFYWYRQILGQKVEFLVSFYNNEISEKSEIFDDQFSVERPDGSNFTLKIRSTKLEDSAMYFCASSVTGAGTDTQYFGPGTRLTVL.

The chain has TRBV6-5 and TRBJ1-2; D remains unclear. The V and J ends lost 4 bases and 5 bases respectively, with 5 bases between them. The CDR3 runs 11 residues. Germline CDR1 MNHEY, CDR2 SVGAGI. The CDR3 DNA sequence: TGTGCCAGCAGTTCACATTATGGCTACACCTTC. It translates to CASSSHYGYTF.

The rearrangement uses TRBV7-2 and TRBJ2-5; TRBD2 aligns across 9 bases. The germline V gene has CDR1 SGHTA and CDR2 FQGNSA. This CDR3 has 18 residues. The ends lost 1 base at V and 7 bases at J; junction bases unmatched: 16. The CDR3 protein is CASSLGLASGAPGGTQYF. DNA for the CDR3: TGTGCCAGCAGCTTAGGGTTGGCTAGCGGGGCCCCGGGGGGGACCCAGTACTTC.

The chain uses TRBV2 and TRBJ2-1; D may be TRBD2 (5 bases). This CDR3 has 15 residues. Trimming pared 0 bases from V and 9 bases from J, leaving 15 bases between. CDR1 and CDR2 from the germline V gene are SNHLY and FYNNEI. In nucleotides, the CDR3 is TGTGCCAGCAGTGAAGCTAGCGTTACCGACGGTGAGCAGTTCTTC. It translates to CASSEASVTDGEQFF.

The CDR3 sequence is CASSPGTGATEQYF. DNA of the CDR3: TGCGCCAGCAGCCCTGGGACAGGCGCCACCGAGCAGTACTTC. The chain employs TRBV5-1 and TRBJ2-7; 8 bases map to TRBD1. Looked up from germline, CDR1 is SGHRS and CDR2 is YFSETQ. Trimming removed 4 bases from V and 6 bases from J; junction bases left unmatched: 9. This CDR3 comprises 14 residues.

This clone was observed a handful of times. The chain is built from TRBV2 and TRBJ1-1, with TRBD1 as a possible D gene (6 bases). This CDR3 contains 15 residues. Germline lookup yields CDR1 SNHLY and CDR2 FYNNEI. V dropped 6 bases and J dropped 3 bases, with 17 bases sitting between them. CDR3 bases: TGTGCCAGCAGGGGACACAGGGCTCAGGACACTGAAGCTTTCTTT. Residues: CASRGHRAQDTEAFF. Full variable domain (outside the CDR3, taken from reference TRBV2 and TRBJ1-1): EPEVTQTPSHQVTQMGQEVILRCVPISNHLYFYWYRQILGQKVEFLVSFYNNEISEKSEIFDDQFSVERPDGSNFTLKIRSTKLEDSAMYFCASRGHRAQDTEAFFGQGTRLTVV.